A selection of T cell receptor beta chains follows, all from one sample in a study of T cell clonotyping in hematopoietic cell transplantation. Data came from immunoSEQ multiplex PCR; TCRdb stores just in-frame clones and leaves some out. Of 9,500 to 11,000 clones listed, 35% to 50% were seen once; the top ten hold approximately 9%. This specimen consisted of PBMCs, obtained 30 days after allogeneic stem cell transplant. The origin of the receptors is a male patient aged 45-60 years who had an allogeneic stem cell transplant from an unrelated donor, so the T cells may come from the graft donor. Some clones in this sample may be carry-over from other donors' samples. Both conserved end residues are part of each CDR3. A D gene is named only where the DNA matches it firmly. The size field is filled for only some rows; it gives once, few, many or a size class.

cdr3_nt | cdr3_aa | v_call | d_call | j_call | clone_size
TGTGCCAGCAGTGAACAGGGCCAATCTGGAAAACTGTTTTTT | CASSEQGQSGKLFF | TRBV6-1 | . | TRBJ1-4 | .
TGTGCCTGGAGTGTGGCCCACAGGGAGGGTCAGCCCCAGCATTTT | CAWSVAHREGQPQHF | TRBV30 | . | TRBJ1-5 | .
TGCGCCAGCAGCCAAGAAGGACTAGCGGGTTCCGGGGAGCTGTTTTTT | CASSQEGLAGSGELFF | TRBV4-3 | TRBD2 | TRBJ2-2 | .
TGTGCCAGCTCACGGGGGAGGTCCTACGAGCAGTACTTC | CASSRGRSYEQYF | TRBV18 | . | TRBJ2-7 | .
TGTGCCAGCAGACGGCTGGGCGGCTATGGCTACACCTTC | CASRRLGGYGYTF | TRBV6-5 | . | TRBJ1-2 | few
TGTGCCAGCAGTGATCAACCCAGAACCTACGAGCAGTACTTC | CASSDQPRTYEQYF | TRBV25-1 | . | TRBJ2-7 | .
TGTGCCAGCAGTCCGACAACTAACTATGGCTACACCTTC | CASSPTTNYGYTF | TRBV6-1 | . | TRBJ1-2 | few
TGTGCCAGCAGTGTCTCACTAGCGAATGAGCAGTTCTTC | CASSVSLANEQFF | TRBV27 | TRBD2 | TRBJ2-1 | few
TGTGCCAGCAGTGAGGCTTCGGGGGGTGTTCAGCCCCAGCATTTT | CASSEASGGVQPQHF | TRBV6-1 | . | TRBJ1-5 | few
TGTGCCAGCAGCTTAGCCCCAGGGGAGACAGATACGCAGTATTTT | CASSLAPGETDTQYF | TRBV7-2 | . | TRBJ2-3 | .
TGCGCCAGCAGCTTGAGGGAGGACGACACCGGGGAGCTGTTTTTT | CASSLREDDTGELFF | TRBV5-1 | . | TRBJ2-2 | .
TGTGCCTGGAGTGAAAGGGTCCTGAACGAGCAGTACTTC | CAWSERVLNEQYF | TRBV30 | . | TRBJ2-7 | .
TGTGCCAGCAGTGGGGGGGAAAAAGAGACCCAGTACTTC | CASSGGEKETQYF | TRBV6-1 | . | TRBJ2-5 | .
TGTGCCAGCAGGCGGACAGGACAAGAGACCCAGTACTTC | CASRRTGQETQYF | TRBV6-6 | TRBD1 | TRBJ2-5 | .
TGTGCCAGCAGTGGCAATGAGCAGTTCTTC | CASSGNEQFF | TRBV6-5 | . | TRBJ2-1 | .
TGTGCCAGCAGCAGACCGGGACAGACAAACACTGAAGCTTTCTTT | CASSRPGQTNTEAFF | TRBV7-2 | TRBD1 | TRBJ1-1 | few
TGTGCCAGCAGTGAACTCTCGAGGCTGGGAGACTACGAGCAGTACTTC | CASSELSRLGDYEQYF | TRBV25-1 | . | TRBJ2-7 | .
TGTGCCAGCAGCTCTCGGGGAGAGGATGAGCAGTTCTTC | CASSSRGEDEQFF | TRBV5-6 | . | TRBJ2-1 | .
TGTGCCTGGAAAAAGGGGTTAGGGGGCTACACCTTC | CAWKKGLGGYTF | TRBV30 | . | TRBJ1-2 | .
TGTGCCATCAGTGAGTCTATCCAAGGGGTGAACACTGAAGCTTTCTTT | CAISESIQGVNTEAFF | TRBV10-3 | . | TRBJ1-1 | .
TGTGCCAGCAGTGAAGGGCCAGGGAGGACTGAAGCTTTCTTT | CASSEGPGRTEAFF | TRBV6-1 | . | TRBJ1-1 | .
TGTGCCAGCAGTTTTCGCAGGGGGCAAGGCTACACCTTC | CASSFRRGQGYTF | TRBV27 | TRBD1 | TRBJ1-2 | .
TGTGCCAGCAGCGTAGCAGACCATCTTAGTGAAAAACTGTTTTTT | CASSVADHLSEKLFF | TRBV9 | . | TRBJ1-4 | large
TGTGCCAGCCGAGGGACAGCCCTATACAATGAGCAGTTCTTC | CASRGTALYNEQFF | TRBV7-2 | TRBD1 | TRBJ2-1 | .
TGCAGCGCCACAGGGGGCGGCGGGGAGCTGTTTTTT | CSATGGGGELFF | TRBV29-1 | TRBD1 | TRBJ2-2 | .
TGTGCCAGCAGCCCGAACGCGGGGGCCACCGGGGAGCTGTTTTTT | CASSPNAGATGELFF | TRBV7-2 | . | TRBJ2-2 | few
TGTGCCTGGAGTGTGGCAGGGGGGCTTGGCTACACCTTC | CAWSVAGGLGYTF | TRBV30 | TRBD1 | TRBJ1-2 | .
TGTGCCAGCAGCTTATTCTCCACCGGGGAGCTGTTTTTT | CASSLFSTGELFF | TRBV7-2 | . | TRBJ2-2 | .